A selection of T cell receptor beta chains follows, all from one sample in a study of T-cell memory formation after mild COVID-19. TCRdb re-called the 5' RACE reads with MiXCR, one entry per CDR3 protein. Of roughly 410,000 distinct CDR3 sequences detected, less than 25% appear once; the ten largest clones hold around 8.1%. Input material: PBMCs or a T cell subset sorted from them (not recorded which). Receptors were obtained from an adult woman who had mild COVID-19 (a few samples of this study predate the infection). Cell type and time point are not known. The CDR3 runs from the conserved cysteine through the conserved F or W. The order of the fields is clone size, V gene, D gene, J gene, CDR3 protein, CDR3 DNA. D genes are given only for firm matches. For some rows the clone size is stated as once, few or many, or as a class when expanded; others skip it.

size: few
V: TRBV24-1
D: NA
J: TRBJ2-5
CDR3: CATSDLLVRTQYF
DNA: TGTGCCACCAGTGATTTGTTAGTGCGGACCCAGTACTTC

size: NA
V: TRBV9
D: NA
J: TRBJ2-2
CDR3: CASSVLGANTGELFF
DNA: TGTGCCAGCAGCGTGCTGGGGGCGAACACCGGGGAGCTGTTTTTT

size: few
V: TRBV7-6
D: NA
J: TRBJ2-1
CDR3: CASSPARPNEQFF
DNA: TGTGCCAGCAGCCCAGCCAGGCCCAATGAGCAGTTCTTC

size: few
V: TRBV5-1
D: NA
J: TRBJ2-7
CDR3: CASSWTRQSYEQYF
DNA: TGCGCCAGCAGTTGGACTCGGCAGTCCTACGAGCAGTACTTC

size: NA
V: TRBV5-1
D: TRBD2
J: TRBJ2-5
CDR3: CASSPRSGRQKETQYF
DNA: TGCGCCAGCAGCCCACGGAGCGGGAGGCAAAAAGAGACCCAGTACTTC

size: NA
V: TRBV4-1
D: TRBD1
J: TRBJ2-3
CDR3: CASSQVGTGGLGTDTQYF
DNA: TGCGCCAGCAGCCAAGTGGGGACAGGGGGCTTGGGCACAGATACGCAGTATTTT

size: NA
V: TRBV6-2/TRBV6-3
D: TRBD2
J: TRBJ2-1
CDR3: CASSYSTGGNEQFF
DNA: TGTGCCAGCAGTTACTCGACGGGAGGGAATGAGCAGTTCTTC

size: many
V: TRBV7-9
D: NA
J: TRBJ2-7
CDR3: CASSSRDTYEQYF
DNA: TGTGCCAGCAGCTCCCGGGACACCTACGAGCAGTACTTC

size: NA
V: TRBV4-1
D: NA
J: TRBJ1-1
CDR3: CASSLPRAGNTEAFF
DNA: TGCGCCAGCAGCCTGCCTAGGGCTGGGAACACTGAAGCTTTCTTT

size: NA
V: TRBV20-1
D: NA
J: TRBJ1-1
CDR3: CSARESGTEAFF
DNA: TGCAGTGCTAGAGAATCGGGCACTGAAGCTTTCTTT

size: NA
V: TRBV7-9
D: NA
J: TRBJ2-2
CDR3: CASSRGVNTGELFF
DNA: TGTGCCAGCAGCCGCGGGGTCAACACCGGGGAGCTGTTTTTT

size: few
V: TRBV29-1
D: NA
J: TRBJ2-1
CDR3: CSVDATPLSNEQFF
DNA: TGCAGCGTTGATGCGACACCCCTGTCCAATGAGCAGTTCTTC

size: few
V: TRBV10-3
D: NA
J: TRBJ2-7
CDR3: CAISEALLYEQYF
DNA: TGTGCCATCAGTGAGGCGCTGCTTTACGAGCAGTACTTC

size: few
V: TRBV18
D: NA
J: TRBJ2-7
CDR3: CASSQQGNSYEQYF
DNA: TGTGCCAGCTCACAACAGGGAAACTCCTACGAGCAGTACTTC

size: NA
V: TRBV29-1
D: NA
J: TRBJ1-2
CDR3: CSVEDGGTVGYTF
DNA: TGCAGCGTTGAAGACGGAGGCACAGTTGGCTACACCTTC

size: many
V: TRBV25-1
D: NA
J: TRBJ2-5
CDR3: CASTFITGKGETQYF
DNA: TGTGCCAGCACTTTCATCACAGGGAAAGGGGAGACCCAGTACTTC

size: few
V: TRBV7-6
D: TRBD1
J: TRBJ1-1
CDR3: CASSPGTGTGEAFF
DNA: TGTGCCAGCAGCCCTGGGACAGGGACAGGTGAAGCTTTCTTT

size: NA
V: TRBV20-1
D: TRBD2
J: TRBJ2-1
CDR3: CSARDKLAGAYNEQFF
DNA: TGCAGTGCTAGAGACAAACTAGCGGGAGCGTACAATGAGCAGTTCTTC

size: NA
V: TRBV29-1
D: NA
J: TRBJ2-5
CDR3: CSVRVLQETQYF
DNA: TGCAGCGTCCGGGTCCTCCAAGAGACCCAGTACTTC

size: few
V: TRBV6-5
D: TRBD1
J: TRBJ1-2
CDR3: CASRTAQGRSYGYTF
DNA: TGTGCCAGCAGAACTGCACAGGGGAGGAGCTATGGCTACACCTTC

size: once
V: TRBV6-5
D: NA
J: TRBJ1-5
CDR3: CASSTQGRGQPQHF
DNA: TGTGCCAGCAGTACACAGGGAAGAGGTCAGCCCCAGCATTTT

size: NA
V: TRBV24-1
D: NA
J: TRBJ2-6
CDR3: CATSDGGAGANVLTF
DNA: TGTGCCACCAGTGACGGGGGAGCGGGGGCCAACGTCCTGACTTTC

size: many
V: TRBV7-8
D: TRBD2
J: TRBJ2-3
CDR3: CASRLREALTDTQYF
DNA: TGTGCCAGCAGGTTACGGGAGGCTTTAACAGATACGCAGTATTTT

size: NA
V: TRBV5-1
D: NA
J: TRBJ2-3
CDR3: CASSLGPTGGTDTQYF
DNA: TGCGCCAGCAGCTTAGGGCCGACCGGAGGCACAGATACGCAGTATTTT